Below, one T cell receptor (beta chain) is given with its context. V lost 1 base and J lost 5; bases outside the gene matches: 12. Germline lookup yields CDR1 SGHDT and CDR2 YYEEEE. This CDR3 comprises 17 residues. This sample stems from a study of blood T cell repertoires in COVID-19. Study at large: From the United States, Italy and Spain came samples of acute and convalescent COVID-19. PBMCs, B-cell-depleted T cells, or T cells provided the cDNA or gDNA that made up the material.

Sequencing was performed with immunoSEQ multiplex PCR; in TCRdb, only in-frame clones are kept and a portion is missing. Of tens of thousands of clones listed, more than 70% are singletons. The V gene is TRBV5-6, the J gene TRBJ2-5, with 9 bases matching TRBD2. Specimen: peripheral blood. This receptor was identified in a woman aged 55-69 years with acute or convalescent COVID-19. The CDR3, as DNA: TGTGCCAGCAGCTTGCCGGGACTAGCAAATATCCGGGAGACCCAGTACTTC. Its protein is CASSLPGLANIRETQYF.